These 28 T cell receptor beta chains were sequenced from one sample in a study of blood T cell repertoires in COVID-19. This table comes from immunoSEQ multiplex PCR, and its TCRdb copy is limited to in-frame clones, with some not included. The table includes a few hundred thousand clones, roughly nine tenths detected once. Input material: PBMCs or T cells enriched from blood (not recorded which). The receptor set was obtained from a human donor in a cohort exposed to, infected with or recovered from COVID-19 (not recorded which). The donor label of this sample is uncertain.

This chain links TRBV2 with TRBJ1-4; D call uncertain. V was trimmed by 7 bases and J by 2 bases, leaving 11 bases between them. Germline V lookup: CDR1 SNHLY, CDR2 FYNNEI. The CDR3 sequence is 14 residues long. The CDR3 spells CASISGFTNEKLFF. The CDR3 bases are TGTGCCAGCATCTCAGGTTTTACTAATGAAAAACTGTTTTTT.

This chain connects TRBV10-3 to TRBJ2-7; TRBD1 agrees at 9 bases. V dropped 6 bases and J dropped 2; count of bases not matched to a gene: 8. Germline-derived CDR1 and CDR2 are ENHRY and SYGVKD. The CDR3 has 15 amino acids. In DNA, the CDR3 is TGTGCCATCAGGCCCCGGGACAGGGACACCTACGAGCAGTACTTC. As protein: CAIRPRDRDTYEQYF.

V is TRBV7-9 and J is TRBJ1-2; a weak D match, TRBD1 (6 bases). Germline V gene data show CDR1 as SEHNR and CDR2 as FQNEAQ (reference sequence). The CDR3 spans 15 residues. The V end lost 0 bases, the J end lost 6 bases, and 14 bases lay between the germline ends. CDR3 nucleotide sequence: TGTGCCAGCAGCTTAGCGTGGGATTCAGGGGATGGCTACACCTTC. The encoded protein is CASSLAWDSGDGYTF.

This chain uses TRBV7-2 with TRBJ1-1, with 8 bases fitting TRBD1. Germline-derived CDR1 and CDR2 are SGHTA and FQGNSA. The CDR3 is 14 amino acids. J lost 5 bases, V lost 6 bases, and 8 bases had no gene match. CDR3 DNA: TGTGCCAGCAGGGTAGACAGGGGAGGGACTGAAGCTTTCTTT. Amino acids: CASRVDRGGTEAFF.

The chain recombines TRBV6-4 with TRBJ1-5; tentatively, D is TRBD1 (6 bases). Germline V gene lookup returns CDR1 MRHNA and CDR2 SNTAGT. CDR3 size: 13 residues. V lost 4 bases to trimming and J lost 7 bases, with 11 bases between them. The chain's CDR3 is CASSAQGGQPQHF. CDR3 nucleotides: TGTGCCAGCAGTGCACAGGGAGGGCAGCCCCAGCATTTT.

The chain is built from TRBV7-8 and TRBJ1-3, with TRBD1 identical over 12 bases. The CDR3 totals 17 residues. V shed 5 bases and J 4 bases; nucleotides not matched to a gene: 9. CDR1 SGHVS and CDR2 FQNEAQ come from the germline V gene. The DNA for the CDR3 is TGTGCCAGCAGCCTGCTGGGGACAGGGGGCTTCGGAAACACCATATATTTT. This codes for CASSLLGTGGFGNTIYF.

The V call is TRBV3-1 (or the pseudogene TRBV3-2), the J call TRBJ1-1; TRBD1 is a possible D gene (6 bases). The CDR3 is 16 residues long. The V end lost 3 bases, the J end lost 4 bases, and 18 bases lay between the germline ends. Germline V gene lookup returns CDR1 LGHDT and CDR2 YNNKEL (reference sequence). CDR3 in amino acids: CASSHRGFGGFTEAFF. The DNA for the CDR3 is TGTGCCAGCAGCCATAGAGGCTTTGGGGGCTTCACTGAAGCTTTCTTT.

The chain couples TRBV4-1 to TRBJ1-2, with TRBD1 matching 8 bases. V dropped 3 bases and J dropped 3; count of bases not matched to a gene: 3. Germline CDR1 and CDR2: MGHRA and YSYEKL. This CDR3 has 14 residues. The CDR3 loop is CASSQLTGDYGYTF. CDR3 nucleotide sequence: TGCGCCAGCAGCCAGCTGACAGGGGACTATGGCTACACCTTC.

The chain recombines TRBV5-5 with TRBJ1-6; 8 nucleotides line up with TRBD1. This CDR3 contains 15 residues. CDR1 and CDR2 (germline): SGHKS, YYEKEE (reference sequence). V dropped 0 bases and J dropped 4; count of bases not matched to a gene: 0. CDR3 protein: CASSLGQGYNSPLHF. The DNA for the CDR3 is TGTGCCAGCAGCTTGGGACAGGGGTATAATTCACCCCTCCACTTT.

The chain is built from TRBV30 and TRBJ1-5, with 8 bases fitting TRBD1. Germline V gene lookup returns CDR1 GTSNPN and CDR2 SVGIG (reference sequence). This CDR3 contains 14 residues. V lost 1 base and J lost 4; bases outside the gene matches: 3. CDR3 nucleotide sequence: TGTGCCTGGAGTGGTGGGACAGGAAATCAGCCCCAGCATTTT. Translating it yields CAWSGGTGNQPQHF.

The genes are TRBV27 and TRBJ1-2; perhaps TRBD1 as D (6 bases). The CDR3 is 14 amino acids. The germline gives CDR1 MNHEY, CDR2 SMNVEV (reference sequence). V lost 1 base to trimming and J lost 3 bases, with 9 bases between them. The CDR3 is CASSLYWGHYGYTF. DNA of the CDR3: TGTGCCAGCAGTTTATATTGGGGGCACTATGGCTACACCTTC.

The chain carries TRBV6-4 and TRBJ1-1; a possible D gene is TRBD1 (6 bases). CDR3 length: 13 residues. The germline V gene encodes CDR1 MRHNA and CDR2 SNTAGT. Trimming took off 5 bases at V and 1 base at J, with 8 bases between the two ends. The CDR3, as DNA: TGTGCCAGCAGTTTACAGGGGAACACTGAAGCTTTCTTT. The encoded protein is CASSLQGNTEAFF.

CDR3 region: CASSMGTGDYEQYF. CDR3 bases: TGTGCCAGCAGTATGGGGACAGGGGACTACGAGCAGTACTTC. The chain combines TRBV7-2 with TRBJ2-7; 10 bases match TRBD1. The CDR3 spans 14 residues. V lost 6 bases to trimming and J lost 3 bases; unmatched junction nucleotides: 5. Germline CDR1 reads SGHTA; CDR2 reads FQGNSA.

V usage is TRBV21-1 and J usage is TRBJ1-2; TRBD1 is the table's D call, not checked against the DNA. TRBV21-1 is a pseudogene. CDR3 length: 16 residues. CDR3 in DNA: TGTGCCAGCAGCAAAGCAGGCAGGGGATCAAACTATGGCTACACCTTC. Its protein is CASSKAGRGSNYGYTF.

The genes are TRBV19 and TRBJ2-7; TRBD2 might be the D (6 bases). Germline values: CDR1 LNHDA, CDR2 SQIVND (reference sequence). This CDR3 has 14 amino acids. V was clipped by 3 bases and J by 2 bases, with 11 bases between them. CDR3 nucleotides: TGTGCCAGTAGTATTGGAGGGAATCCCTACGAGCAGTACTTC. Protein product: CASSIGGNPYEQYF.

The chain links TRBV19 to TRBJ2-6, with D unresolved. Trimming left V 2 bases short and J 0 bases short, with 5 bases between. Germline V gene sequence: CDR1 LNHDA, CDR2 SQIVND (reference sequence). The CDR3 has 15 amino acids. The CDR3 loop is CASSITLSGANVLTF. DNA of the CDR3: TGTGCCAGTAGTATAACTCTCTCTGGGGCCAACGTCCTGACTTTC.

This chain connects TRBV30 to TRBJ1-2, with D possibly TRBD1 on 5 matching bases. The CDR3 covers 14 residues. Germline V gives CDR1 GTSNPN, CDR2 SVGIG (reference sequence). The ends were cut back, 2 bases at V and 2 bases at J, with 12 bases in the middle. The CDR3 spells CAWSTGGLNYGYTF. CDR3 nucleotides: TGTGCCTGGAGTACCGGGGGTTTAAACTATGGCTACACCTTC.

The chain is built from TRBV27 and TRBJ1-1; 8 bases align to TRBD1. The J segment lost 9 bases and the V segment lost 3 bases, leaving 6 bases of the junction unmatched. Germline V CDR1 and CDR2: MNHEY, SMNVEV (reference sequence). The CDR3 sequence is 13 residues long. The CDR3, as DNA: TGTGCCAGCAGTTTTCCGGGACAGGCGAAAGCTTTCTTT. Protein: CASSFPGQAKAFF.

The rearrangement links TRBV2 to TRBJ1-2, with a tentative D call TRBD1 (5 bases). Germline V gives CDR1 SNHLY, CDR2 FYNNEI. Trimming left V 1 base short and J 8 bases short, with 14 bases between. The CDR3 totals 14 residues. The CDR3 is CASSEDSGIGGYTF. Here the CDR3 DNA reads TGTGCCAGCAGTGAAGATTCAGGGATTGGGGGCTACACCTTC.

This chain connects TRBV7-3 to TRBJ2-3; 7 positions match TRBD2. The CDR3 extends over 13 amino acids. Germline V gives CDR1 SGHTA, CDR2 FQGTGA. With V trimmed by 3 bases and J by 6 bases, 3 bases remained unmatched. CDR3 sequence: CASSLGRDDTQYF. The CDR3 DNA sequence: TGTGCCAGCAGCTTGGGGAGGGACGATACGCAGTATTTT. The full variable domain, in which reference TRBV7-3 and TRBJ2-3 provide the parts outside the CDR3, is GAGVSQTPSNKVTEKGKYVELRCDPISGHTALYWYRQSLGQGPEFLIYFQGTGAADDSGLPNDRFFAVRPEGSVSTLKIQRTERGDSAVYLCASSLGRDDTQYFGPGTRLTVL.

V and J are TRBV19 and TRBJ1-5, with a possible D match to TRBD1 (5 bases). Germline CDR1 reads LNHDA; CDR2 reads SQIVND (reference sequence). The V end lost 7 bases, the J end lost 3 bases, and 10 bases lay between the germline ends. The CDR3 covers 13 residues. Written as DNA, the CDR3 is TGTGCCAGTAACGACAGATTCAATCAGCCCCAGCATTTT. It is translated as CASNDRFNQPQHF.

This chain joins TRBV5-1 and TRBJ2-3; 9 bases match TRBD1. CDR1 is SGHRS, CDR2 YFSETQ, per germline. The trim removed 4 bases at V and 1 base at J, leaving 13 bases unmatched. The length of the CDR3 is 18 residues. The CDR3 sequence: CASSLLPGQGPGTDTQYF. The CDR3 coding sequence is TGCGCCAGCAGCCTTTTACCGGGACAGGGTCCTGGCACAGATACGCAGTATTTT.

The V call is TRBV28, the J call TRBJ1-4, with 9 bases identical to TRBD1. J was trimmed by 3 bases and V by 6 bases; bases with no gene match: 5. The CDR3 runs to 15 residues. Germline CDR1 reads MDHEN; CDR2 reads SYDVKM. CDR3: CASSRTGASNEKLFF. The DNA for the CDR3 is TGTGCCAGCAGCAGGACAGGGGCGTCTAATGAAAAACTGTTTTTT.

This chain uses TRBV19 with TRBJ2-2; 7 nucleotides match TRBD1. CDR3 length: 22 amino acids. Trimming at V came to 2 bases and at J to 0 bases, leaving 21 bases not matched to a gene. Germline V CDR1 and CDR2: LNHDA, SQIVND (reference sequence). CDR3 sequence reads: CASSIPPLQGITKGSNTGELFF. In nucleotides, the CDR3 is TGTGCCAGTAGTATACCACCACTACAGGGGATCACCAAGGGTTCGAACACCGGGGAGCTGTTTTTT.

The chain has TRBV15 and TRBJ1-2, with D perhaps matching TRBD1 (6 bases). Per germline, CDR1 LNHNV and CDR2 YYDKDF (reference sequence). Trimming removed 0 bases at V and 4 bases at J, with 9 bases between. The CDR3 is made up of 14 amino acids. CDR3 sequence (DNA): TGTGCCACCAGCAGAGATTCAGGGGCCTATGGCTACACCTTC. Its protein product is CATSRDSGAYGYTF.

This clone was observed a handful of times. Other DNA sequences from this sample encode an identical CDR3 as well. The chain has TRBV7-9 and TRBJ1-1, with D unclear. Germline loops: CDR1 SEHNR, CDR2 FQNEAQ (reference sequence). The CDR3 is 13 amino acids. Between the trimmed V and J ends, which lost 1 base and 1 base, there was a span of 4 bases. The CDR3 coding sequence is TGTGCCAGCAGCTTAGGGCAGAACACTGAAGCTTTCTTT. Protein product: CASSLGQNTEAFF.

This clone was detected only a few times. The V and J genes are TRBV5-5 and TRBJ1-4; possibly TRBD1 for D (6 bases). Germline loops: CDR1 SGHKS, CDR2 YYEKEE (reference sequence). This CDR3 contains 17 residues. V dropped 1 base and J dropped 8 bases, with 21 bases sitting between them. The CDR3 here is CASSLRQGGVEKEKLFF. CDR3 nucleotide sequence: TGTGCCAGCAGCTTGAGACAAGGGGGGGTGGAGAAGGAAAAACTGTTTTTT.

This chain links TRBV5-4 with TRBJ1-2, with D unclear. V lost 0 bases, J lost 3 bases, and 6 bases lay in between. This CDR3 has 13 amino acids. Germline assignment: CDR1 SGHNT and CDR2 YYREEE (reference sequence). The CDR3 loop is CASSLVADYGYTF. CDR3 DNA: TGTGCCAGCAGCTTGGTAGCAGACTATGGCTACACCTTC.